The clone carrying this T cell receptor (beta chain) was picked up one time. Its antigen is currently unknown. In each case, RNA was isolated and then reverse transcribed into cDNA as the sequencing template. Measured with immunoSEQ multiplex PCR; TCRdb has only the in-frame clones, and not every one. Among about 270,000 clones listed, over 45% were seen once. Trimming pared 3 bases from V and 4 bases from J, leaving 14 bases between. The CDR3 is 15 amino acids. Germline-derived CDR1 and CDR2 are SGDLS and YYNGEE. This record belongs to a study of CD8+ T cells in alopecia areata. Study-wide points: Compared with normal scalp, lesional scalp had higher clonality and more expanded CD8+ clones.

Treatment reported: oral pan-JAK inhibitor, 5-10 mg twice daily. It was from PBMCs that CD4+ and CD8+ T cells were sorted. The sample consisted of CD4+ T cells sorted from blood, taken at roughly week 53, from a patient treated with tofacitinib. This clonotype was obtained from a human donor with alopecia areata. The rearrangement joins TRBV9 to TRBJ1-5; D call uncertain. Here the CDR3 reads CASSEGGRRNQPQHF. The CDR3 DNA is TGTGCCAGCAGCGAAGGCGGGCGGAGAAATCAGCCCCAGCATTTT.